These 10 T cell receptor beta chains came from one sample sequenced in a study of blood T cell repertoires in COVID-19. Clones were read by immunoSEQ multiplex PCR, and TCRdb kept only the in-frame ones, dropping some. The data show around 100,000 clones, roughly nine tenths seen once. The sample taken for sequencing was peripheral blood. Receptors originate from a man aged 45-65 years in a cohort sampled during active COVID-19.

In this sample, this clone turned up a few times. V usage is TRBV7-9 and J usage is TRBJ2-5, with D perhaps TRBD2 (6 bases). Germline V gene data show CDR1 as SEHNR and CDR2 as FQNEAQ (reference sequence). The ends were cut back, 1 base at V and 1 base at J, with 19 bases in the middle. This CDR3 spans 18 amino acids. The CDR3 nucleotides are TGTGCCAGCAGCTTAGAATTGGGGCGGGGAGCCCCCCAAGAGACCCAGTACTTC. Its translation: CASSLELGRGAPQETQYF. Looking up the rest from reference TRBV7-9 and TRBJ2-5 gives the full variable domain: DTGVSQNPRHKITKRGQNVTFRCDPISEHNRLYWYRQTLGQGPEFLTYFQNEAQLEKSRLLSDRFSAERPKGSFSTLEIQRTEQGDSAMYLCASSLELGRGAPQETQYFGPGTRLLVL.

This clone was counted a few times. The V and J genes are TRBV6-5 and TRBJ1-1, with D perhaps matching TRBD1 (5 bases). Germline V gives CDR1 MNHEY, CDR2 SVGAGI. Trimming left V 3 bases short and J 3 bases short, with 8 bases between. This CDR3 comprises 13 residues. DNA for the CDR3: TGTGCCAGCAGTTATGGGGGGTACACTGAAGCTTTCTTT. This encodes CASSYGGYTEAFF.

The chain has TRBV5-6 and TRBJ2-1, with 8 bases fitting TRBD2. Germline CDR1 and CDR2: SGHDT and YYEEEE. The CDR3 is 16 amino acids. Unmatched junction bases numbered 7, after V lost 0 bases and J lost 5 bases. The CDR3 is CASSLEFSGDNNEQFF. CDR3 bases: TGTGCCAGCAGCTTGGAGTTTAGCGGGGATAACAATGAGCAGTTCTTC.

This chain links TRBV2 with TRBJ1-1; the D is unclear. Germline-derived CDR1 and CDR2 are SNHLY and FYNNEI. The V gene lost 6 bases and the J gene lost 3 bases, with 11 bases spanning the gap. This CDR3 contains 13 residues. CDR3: CASSSNRDTEAFF. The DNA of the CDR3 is TGTGCCAGCAGCTCAAACAGAGACACTGAAGCTTTCTTT.

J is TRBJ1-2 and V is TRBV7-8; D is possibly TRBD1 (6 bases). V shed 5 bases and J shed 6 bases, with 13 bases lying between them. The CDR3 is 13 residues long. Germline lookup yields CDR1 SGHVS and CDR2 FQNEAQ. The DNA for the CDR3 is TGTGCCAGCAGCACACAGGGAGGGAATGGCTACACCTTC. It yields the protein CASSTQGGNGYTF.

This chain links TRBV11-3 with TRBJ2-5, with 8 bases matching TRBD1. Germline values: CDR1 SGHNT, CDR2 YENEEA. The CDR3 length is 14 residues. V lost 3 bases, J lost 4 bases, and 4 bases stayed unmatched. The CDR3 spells CASSFYQGAETQYF. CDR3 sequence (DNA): TGTGCCAGCAGCTTTTATCAGGGGGCAGAGACCCAGTACTTC.

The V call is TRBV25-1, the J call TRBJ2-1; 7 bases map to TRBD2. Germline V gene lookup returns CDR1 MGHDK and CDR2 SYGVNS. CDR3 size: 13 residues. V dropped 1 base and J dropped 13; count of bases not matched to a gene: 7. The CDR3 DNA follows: TGTGCCAGCAGTGAATCTTGGGCGGGGGTTCAGTTCTTC. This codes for CASSESWAGVQFF.

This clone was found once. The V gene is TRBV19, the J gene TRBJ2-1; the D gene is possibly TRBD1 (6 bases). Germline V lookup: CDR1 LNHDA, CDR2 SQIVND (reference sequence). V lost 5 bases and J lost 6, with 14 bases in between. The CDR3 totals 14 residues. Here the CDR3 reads CASSYGQSLNEQFF. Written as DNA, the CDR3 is TGTGCCAGTAGTTATGGACAGTCCCTCAATGAGCAGTTCTTC.

The CDR3 DNA sequence: TGTGCCAGCAGTTTGGGGGGGAGGACTGAAGCTTTCTTT. Translating it yields CASSLGGRTEAFF. The gene calls are TRBV27 and TRBJ1-1; the D gene is possibly TRBD1 (5 bases). Germline loops: CDR1 MNHEY, CDR2 SMNVEV (reference sequence). There are 13 residues in the CDR3. Trimming removed 3 bases at V and 5 bases at J, with 10 bases between.

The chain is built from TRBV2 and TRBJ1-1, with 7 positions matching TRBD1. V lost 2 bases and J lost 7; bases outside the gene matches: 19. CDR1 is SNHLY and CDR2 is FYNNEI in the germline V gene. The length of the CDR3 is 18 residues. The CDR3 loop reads CASSESGFMSGGKGEAFF. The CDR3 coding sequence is TGTGCCAGCAGTGAAAGTGGTTTTATGTCAGGGGGGAAGGGTGAAGCTTTCTTT.